This T cell receptor (beta chain) originates from a study of blood T cell repertoires in COVID-19. Study summary: Two negative PCRs, clearance, or symptom resolution characterized the recovered Cohort 3 donors.

Libraries were prepared by immunoSEQ multiplex PCR; TCRdb keeps only in-frame clonotypes and omits some of them. The sample consists of around 360,000 clones, about 89% of them appearing once. Sample: PBMCs or T cells enriched from blood (not recorded which). This receptor was obtained from a man in his forties in a cohort exposed to, infected with or recovered from COVID-19 (not recorded which).

The CDR3 sequence is CASSLVSSGRETQYF. The CDR3 DNA is TGTGCCAGCAGCCTTGTGTCTAGCGGGCGAGAGACCCAGTACTTC. This sequence joins TRBV7-2 and TRBJ2-5; 8 positions match TRBD2. The germline V gene has CDR1 SGHTA and CDR2 FQGNSA. V was pared by 5 bases and J by 4 bases, with 9 bases of the junction left unmatched. The CDR3 spans 15 residues.